The sequence of this T cell receptor (beta chain) was determined in a study of neoadjuvant anti-PD-1 for oral cavity cancer. Study-level background: Most patients had three to four biweekly doses of 3 mg/kg nivolumab before resection.

Study-wide findings and caveats: TCR analyses covered only a few patients per response group. Higher pretreatment Treg/Th17 ratios tracked higher pretreatment blood clonality.

Trimming removed 0 bases from V and 4 bases from J; junction bases left unmatched: 8. Germline values: CDR1 SGHRS, CDR2 YFSETQ. This CDR3 contains 17 residues. Method: immunoSEQ multiplex PCR; TCRdb's copy keeps in-frame clones and lacks some. The table shows roughly 14,000 clones, with around two thirds occurring only once. Analysis of PBMCs was direct, with no culture step. On this clone: The antigen remains undetermined.

V usage is TRBV5-1 and J usage is TRBJ2-2; TRBD1 agrees at 8 bases. Source: PBMCs, taken before nivolumab (anti-PD-1) treatment. This TCR came from a person aged 40 to 85 with oral cavity squamous cell carcinoma. CDR3 amino acids: CASSLGTGLRTTGELFF. The CDR3 DNA reads as TGCGCCAGCAGCTTGGGGACAGGGTTACGAACCACCGGGGAGCTGTTTTTT.